A selection of T cell receptor beta chains follows, all from one sample in a study of blood T cells in healthy people across ages. TCRdb analysed the 5' RACE reads with MiXCR anew, one entry per CDR3 protein. The sample comprises 550,000 to 750,000 distinct CDR3 sequences, 21% of which are singletons, and 3.5% to 4% rests with the top ten. The sample consisted of blood. These receptors were taken from a man aged 65 to 79 in good health. Both conserved end residues are part of each CDR3. D genes are given only for firm matches. Rows may omit the clone size; those that give it use once, few, many or a size class.

d_call	v_call	j_call	clone_size	cdr3_nt	cdr3_aa
.	TRBV7-2	TRBJ2-7	.	TGTGCCAGCAGCTTAGGTGTAGCGGACTACGAGCAGTACTTC	CASSLGVADYEQYF
.	TRBV7-8	TRBJ2-5	few	TGTGCCAGCAGCTTCTTCAAAGGGGGGGCAGAGACCCAGTACTTC	CASSFFKGGAETQYF
.	TRBV29-1	TRBJ2-5	few	TGCAGCGCCTATATGGGGGAAGAGACCCGGTACTTC	CSAYMGEETRYF
.	TRBV7-9	TRBJ2-2	.	TGTGCCAGCAGCTTAGACGCGGGGTCCCCCGGGGAGCTGTTTTTT	CASSLDAGSPGELFF
.	TRBV7-2	TRBJ2-7	few	TGTGCCAGCAGCTTAGCCCCGGTTCGTACCTACGAGCAGTACTTC	CASSLAPVRTYEQYF
TRBD1	TRBV27	TRBJ2-7	.	TGTGCCAGCAGTTTATCTTCCCAGGGGGTCTACGAGCAGTACTTC	CASSLSSQGVYEQYF
TRBD1	TRBV28	TRBJ2-5	.	TGTGCCAGCAGTCAAGGACAGGGGAGAGGAAAGACCCAGTACTTC	CASSQGQGRGKTQYF
.	TRBV5-1	TRBJ2-7	few	TGCGCCAGCAGCTTGGCCGGGGGTGACTCCTACGAGCAGTACTTC	CASSLAGGDSYEQYF
.	TRBV6-1	TRBJ2-7	many	TGTGCCAGCACCGGGCAGGCCTACGAGCAGTACTTC	CASTGQAYEQYF
.	TRBV7-7	TRBJ2-5	.	TGTGCTAGCACTATCGTGGGGACACATACCCAAGAGACCCAGTACTTC	CASTIVGTHTQETQYF
.	TRBV6-1	TRBJ2-7	.	TGTGCCAGCAGTGAAGAAGGGGGTCCCATCTACGAGCAGTACTTC	CASSEEGGPIYEQYF
.	TRBV5-1	TRBJ1-2	few	TGCGCCAGCAGCTTGGAAGGAGGTAGTGGCTACACCTTC	CASSLEGGSGYTF
.	TRBV5-5	TRBJ2-5	many	TGTGCCAGCAGCCCCTTGGGACGGCAAGAGACCCAGTACTTC	CASSPLGRQETQYF
.	TRBV6-5	TRBJ2-3	.	TGTGCCAGCAGTTACTCAGACACAGATACGCAGTATTTT	CASSYSDTDTQYF
.	TRBV24-1	TRBJ1-1	few	TGTGCCACCAGTGGGGACAAGAACACTGAAGCTTTCTTT	CATSGDKNTEAFF
TRBD1	TRBV10-3	TRBJ2-5	few	TGTGCCATCAGTGGAGAGGACAGGGGGCTGGAGCCGGAGACCCAGTACTTC	CAISGEDRGLEPETQYF
.	TRBV18	TRBJ2-3	many	TGTGCCAGCTCACCACGACAGACTAGCACAGATACGCAGTATTTT	CASSPRQTSTDTQYF
TRBD2	TRBV3-1	TRBJ2-5	.	TGTGCCAGCAGCTCAATCTGGCCTCGGGCCGGGAGGGGTGAGACCCAGTACTTC	CASSSIWPRAGRGETQYF
TRBD1	TRBV5-1	TRBJ2-5	.	TGCGCCAGCAGCTTGGGGCAGGGGGCCGAAGAGACCCAGTACTTC	CASSLGQGAEETQYF
.	TRBV14	TRBJ2-5	.	TGTGCCAGCAGCCAACTACGACAGACAGGCCTGTCGGAGACCCAGTACTTC	CASSQLRQTGLSETQYF
.	TRBV6-5	TRBJ1-2	few	TGTGCCAGCAACCGGCAGGGGTCCTATGGCTACACCTTC	CASNRQGSYGYTF
TRBD2	TRBV4-2	TRBJ2-4	.	TGTGCCAGCGCTACGATCCCGGGGGGTACAAACATTCAGTACTTC	CASATIPGGTNIQYF
.	TRBV29-1	TRBJ1-2	few	TGCAGCGCTTTGGACAGAAACTATGGCTACACCTTC	CSALDRNYGYTF
.	TRBV6-4	TRBJ1-2	.	TGTGCCAGCAGCGCGGAACAGGGACTTGGCTACACCTTC	CASSAEQGLGYTF
TRBD2	TRBV3-1	TRBJ2-1	.	TGTGCCAGCAGCCAATTTACTAGCGGGGACAATGAGCAGTTCTTC	CASSQFTSGDNEQFF
.	TRBV7-9	TRBJ2-1	few	TGTGCCAGCAGCTACTTTGGGGCGAATGAGCAGTTCTTC	CASSYFGANEQFF
.	TRBV6-5	TRBJ1-2	few	TGTGCCAGCAGTTACTCGAGTGACTCCTATGGCTACACCTTC	CASSYSSDSYGYTF
.	TRBV14	TRBJ2-6	few	TGTGCCAGCAGCCAAGAAAAGGCTGGGGCCAACGTCCTGACTTTC	CASSQEKAGANVLTF
TRBD1	TRBV27	TRBJ1-1	.	TGTGCCAGCAGTTTAAGGGGAGGGACAGGGGGAGAAGCTTTCTTT	CASSLRGGTGGEAFF
.	TRBV27	TRBJ2-3	few	TGTGCCAGCAGCCCTGGGACGGCGGCCACAGATACGCAGTATTTT	CASSPGTAATDTQYF
TRBD1	TRBV2	TRBJ1-2	few	TGTGCCAGCGGACAGGGGGCTTTGGGCTACACCTTC	CASGQGALGYTF
.	TRBV7-2	TRBJ2-7	.	TGTGCCAGCAGCTTAGGGAGCGGATCCTACGAGCAGTACTTC	CASSLGSGSYEQYF
.	TRBV4-2	TRBJ2-1	.	TGTGCCAGCAGCCAAGTTGAACTATCTACTGAGCAGTTCTTC	CASSQVELSTEQFF
.	TRBV12-3/TRBV12-4	TRBJ2-4	.	TGTGCCAGCAGCCCCAAACTAGCCAAAAACATTCAGTACTTC	CASSPKLAKNIQYF
TRBD2	TRBV7-9	TRBJ2-1	.	TGTGCCAGCAGCCCCCTGAACCTAGCGGGAGGGCCGTTTAATGAGCAGTTCTTC	CASSPLNLAGGPFNEQFF
.	TRBV6-6	TRBJ2-7	few	TGTGCCAGCGCCGATCGGAGGGGCAGGGAAGGATACGAGCAGTACTTC	CASADRRGREGYEQYF
.	TRBV28	TRBJ1-2	few	TGTGCCAGCAGTCAGGGCTCGAGGGACTATGGCTACACCTTC	CASSQGSRDYGYTF
TRBD1	TRBV25-1	TRBJ1-3	.	TGTGCCAGCAGTGTGGGACAGGGCCACTCTGGAAACACCATATATTTT	CASSVGQGHSGNTIYF
TRBD1	TRBV6-5	TRBJ2-3	few	TGTGCCAGCAGTTTCTCACAGGGGAGTGGAGATACGCAGTATTTT	CASSFSQGSGDTQYF
.	TRBV9	TRBJ2-5	few	TGTGCCAGCAGCGTAGGCGGGCGCGTACAGAAGACCCAGTACTTC	CASSVGGRVQKTQYF
.	TRBV20-1	TRBJ2-5	.	TGCAGTGCTAGAGACACGGCCGGGACCCAGTACTTC	CSARDTAGTQYF
TRBD2	TRBV6-5	TRBJ2-7	.	TGTGCCAGCAGCTACTCCGGGACTAGCGGTTACGAGCAGTACTTC	CASSYSGTSGYEQYF